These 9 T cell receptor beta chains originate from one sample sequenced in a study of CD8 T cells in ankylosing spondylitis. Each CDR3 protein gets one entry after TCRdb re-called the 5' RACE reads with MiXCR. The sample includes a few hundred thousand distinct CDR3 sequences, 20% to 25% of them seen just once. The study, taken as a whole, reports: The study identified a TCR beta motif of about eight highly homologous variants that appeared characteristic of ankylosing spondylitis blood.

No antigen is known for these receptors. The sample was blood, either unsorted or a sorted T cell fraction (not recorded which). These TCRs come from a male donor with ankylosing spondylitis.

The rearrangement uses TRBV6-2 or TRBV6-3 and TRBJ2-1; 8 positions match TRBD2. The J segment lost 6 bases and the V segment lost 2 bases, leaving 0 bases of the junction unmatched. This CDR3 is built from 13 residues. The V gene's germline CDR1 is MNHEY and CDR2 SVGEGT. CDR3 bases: TGTGCCAGCAGTTACGGGACTAGCAATGAGCAGTTCTTC. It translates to CASSYGTSNEQFF.

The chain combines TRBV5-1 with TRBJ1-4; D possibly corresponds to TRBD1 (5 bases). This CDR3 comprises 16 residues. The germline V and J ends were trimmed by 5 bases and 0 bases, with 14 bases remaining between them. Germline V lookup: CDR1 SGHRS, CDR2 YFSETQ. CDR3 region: CASSSGGDTTNEKLFF. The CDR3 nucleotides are TGCGCCAGCAGTTCTGGGGGGGATACAACTAATGAAAAACTGTTTTTT.

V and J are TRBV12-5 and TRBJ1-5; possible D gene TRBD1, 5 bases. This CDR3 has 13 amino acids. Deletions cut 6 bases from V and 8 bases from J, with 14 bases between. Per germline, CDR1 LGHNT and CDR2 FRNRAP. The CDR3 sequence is CASGLEGWEPQHF. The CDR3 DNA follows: TGTGCTAGTGGGTTAGAGGGGTGGGAGCCCCAGCATTTT.

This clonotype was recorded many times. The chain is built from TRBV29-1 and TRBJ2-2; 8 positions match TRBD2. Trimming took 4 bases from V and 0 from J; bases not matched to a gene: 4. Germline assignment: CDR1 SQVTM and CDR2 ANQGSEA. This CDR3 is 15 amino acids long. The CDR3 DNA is TGCAGCGTTGTGACTAGCGAACCGAACACCGGGGAGCTGTTTTTT. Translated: CSVVTSEPNTGELFF.

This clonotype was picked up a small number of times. The CDR3 reads CASSPGHSATNEKLFF. CDR3 nucleotide sequence: TGTGCCAGCAGTCCCGGACACTCTGCAACTAATGAAAAACTGTTTTTT. The gene calls are TRBV12-3 or TRBV12-4 and TRBJ1-4, with D possibly matching TRBD1 (5 bases). Trimming stripped 5 bases from V and 0 bases from J, with 13 bases between. The CDR3 is 16 amino acids.

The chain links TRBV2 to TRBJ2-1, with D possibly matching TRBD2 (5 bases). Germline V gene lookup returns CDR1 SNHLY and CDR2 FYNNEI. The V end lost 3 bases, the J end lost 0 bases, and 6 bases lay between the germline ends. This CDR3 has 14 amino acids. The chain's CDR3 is CASSERVSYNEQFF. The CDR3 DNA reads TGTGCCAGCAGTGAGCGGGTCTCCTACAATGAGCAGTTCTTC. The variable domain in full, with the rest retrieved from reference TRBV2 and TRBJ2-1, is EPEVTQTPSHQVTQMGQEVILRCVPISNHLYFYWYRQILGQKVEFLVSFYNNEISEKSEIFDDQFSVERPDGSNFTLKIRSTKLEDSAMYFCASSERVSYNEQFFGPGTRLTVL.

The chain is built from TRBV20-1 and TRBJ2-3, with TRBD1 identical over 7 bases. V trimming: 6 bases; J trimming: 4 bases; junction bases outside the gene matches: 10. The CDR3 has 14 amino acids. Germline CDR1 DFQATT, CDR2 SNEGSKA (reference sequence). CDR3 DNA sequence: TGCAGTGCCCCCCGAGGGGGCGGATCAGATACGCAGTATTTT. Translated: CSAPRGGGSDTQYF.

CDR3 region: CASSFGTVGGYTF. The CDR3 DNA follows: TGTGCCAGCAGCTTCGGGACCGTGGGTGGCTACACCTTC. V and J are TRBV5-6 and TRBJ1-2, with TRBD1 as a possible D gene (5 bases). V gave up 2 bases and J gave up 7 bases, with 12 bases separating them. The CDR3 is 13 amino acids. Germline V gives CDR1 SGHDT, CDR2 YYEEEE. Combining the CDR3 with reference TRBV5-6 and TRBJ1-2 gives the whole variable domain DAGVTQSPTHLIKTRGQQVTLRCSPKSGHDTVSWYQQALGQGPQFIFQYYEEEERQRGNFPDRFSGHQFPNYSSELNVNALLLGDSALYLCASSFGTVGGYTFGSGTRLTVV.

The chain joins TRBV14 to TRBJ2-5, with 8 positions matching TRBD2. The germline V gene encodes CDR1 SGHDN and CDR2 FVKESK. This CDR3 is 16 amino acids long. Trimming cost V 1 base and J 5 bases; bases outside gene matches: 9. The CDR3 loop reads CASSQGRGGPWETQYF. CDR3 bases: TGTGCCAGCAGCCAAGGACGGGGGGGCCCGTGGGAGACCCAGTACTTC.